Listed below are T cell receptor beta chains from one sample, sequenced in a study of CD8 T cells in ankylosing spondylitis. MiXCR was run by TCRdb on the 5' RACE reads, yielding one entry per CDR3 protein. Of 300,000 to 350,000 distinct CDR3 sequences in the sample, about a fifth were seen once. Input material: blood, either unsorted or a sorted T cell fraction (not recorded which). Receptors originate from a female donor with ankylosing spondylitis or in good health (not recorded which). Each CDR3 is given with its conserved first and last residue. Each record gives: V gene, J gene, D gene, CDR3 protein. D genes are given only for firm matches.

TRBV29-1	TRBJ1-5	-	CSVEAGGNQPQHF
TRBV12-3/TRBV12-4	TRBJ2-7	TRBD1	CASSRDRGQDEQYF
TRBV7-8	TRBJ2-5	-	CASSSGGLETQYF
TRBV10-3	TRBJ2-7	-	CAIRGRGAEQYF
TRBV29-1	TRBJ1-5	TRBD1	CSVDRGIGEPQHF
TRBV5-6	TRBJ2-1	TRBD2	CASSLAVGLAAYNEQFF
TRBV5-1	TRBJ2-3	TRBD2	CASSLAATSGRADTQYF
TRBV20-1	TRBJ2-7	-	CSASQGFTYEQYF
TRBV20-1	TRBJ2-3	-	CSAQRVDTQYF
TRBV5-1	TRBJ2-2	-	CASSFLVTGELFF
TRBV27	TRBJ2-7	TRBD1	CASPQGVSYEQYF
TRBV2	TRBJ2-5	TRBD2	CASSGPGGETRYF
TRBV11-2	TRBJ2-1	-	CASSTPTRGGEQFF
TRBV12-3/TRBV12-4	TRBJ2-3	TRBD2	CASARGAAGTDTQYF
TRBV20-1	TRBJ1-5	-	CSATLGYSNQPQHF
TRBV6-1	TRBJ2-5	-	CASSPSLEETQYF
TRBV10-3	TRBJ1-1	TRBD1	CAISESTGRAFF
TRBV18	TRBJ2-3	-	CASSPLAGLRTDTQYF
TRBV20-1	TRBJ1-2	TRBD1	CSAADRDRKIYGYTF
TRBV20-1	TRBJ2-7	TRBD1	CSARQSGTGITYEQYF
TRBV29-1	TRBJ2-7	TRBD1	CSVEASGQAAEQYF
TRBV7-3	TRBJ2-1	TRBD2	CASSSPPGGRGNEQFF
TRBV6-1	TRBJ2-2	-	CAIRATNTGELFF
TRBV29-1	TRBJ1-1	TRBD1	CSVAQGDTEAFF
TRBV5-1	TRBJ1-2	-	CASSFEIPNYGYTF
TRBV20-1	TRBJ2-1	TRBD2	CSAGGGLGNEQFF
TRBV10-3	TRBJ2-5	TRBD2	CAISGTSVQETQYF
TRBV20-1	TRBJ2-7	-	CSARDLGGRHFYEQYF
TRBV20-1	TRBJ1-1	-	CSARDLTEAFF
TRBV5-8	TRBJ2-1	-	CASSRGDGGSYNEQFF
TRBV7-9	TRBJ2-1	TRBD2	CASTPAGQRGYNEQFF
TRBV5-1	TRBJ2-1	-	CASYTSEISYNEQFF
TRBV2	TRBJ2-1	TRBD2	CASSDQGKGRSGRSYNEQFF
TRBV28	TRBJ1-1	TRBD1	CASRTGGFTEAFF
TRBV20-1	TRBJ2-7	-	CSASGLYEQYF
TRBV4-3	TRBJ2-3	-	CASSQDPGEEGTDTQYF
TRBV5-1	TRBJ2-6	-	CASSLAGPGANVLTF
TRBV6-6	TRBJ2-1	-	CASSFPEYNEQFF
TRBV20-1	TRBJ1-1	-	CSASRVNTEAFF
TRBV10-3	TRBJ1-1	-	CAIRPGVVLMNTEAFF
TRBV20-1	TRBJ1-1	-	CSAPRGFGNTEAFF
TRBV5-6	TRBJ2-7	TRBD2	CASSLAPGGRNEQYF
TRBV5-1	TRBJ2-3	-	CASTTSGTDSDTQYF
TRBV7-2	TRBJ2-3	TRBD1	CASSLFTGTASTDTQYF
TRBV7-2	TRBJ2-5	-	CASSPGTPFHETQYF
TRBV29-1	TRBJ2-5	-	CSSPGVNRETQYF
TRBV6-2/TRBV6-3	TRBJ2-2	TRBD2	CASSLLAGGATGELFF